A single sample gave rise to the 27 T cell receptor beta chains below, sequenced in a study of cytomegalovirus exposure and HLA in healthy donors. Primers included in the PCR were 60 Vbeta and 13 Jbeta primers. Libraries were prepared by immunoSEQ multiplex PCR; TCRdb keeps only in-frame clonotypes and omits some of them. The data contain about 130,000 clones, 70% to 85% of them seen just once; the ten biggest clones take up 2.7%. The sequenced sample consisted of PBMCs. The receptors derive from a boy between 2 and 10 years old in good health and CMV-seronegative.

The V call is TRBV10-1, the J call TRBJ1-5; unclear D gene. This CDR3 has 17 amino acids. Looked up from germline, CDR1 is WNHNN and CDR2 is SYGVQD (reference sequence). V lost 4 bases, J lost 6 bases, and 22 bases lay in between. The CDR3 protein is CASSGTPRAPLAQPQHF. CDR3 nucleotides: TGCGCCAGCAGTGGCACTCCTCGGGCCCCCCTAGCTCAGCCCCAGCATTTT.

The chain recombines TRBV18 with TRBJ2-7; tentatively, D is TRBD1 (6 bases). The CDR3 covers 15 residues. V gave up 6 bases and J gave up 3 bases, with 18 bases separating them. CDR1 and CDR2 from the germline V gene are KGHSH and LQKENI. CDR3 amino acids: CASSPPPGQDYEQYF. The CDR3 region has the DNA TGTGCCAGCTCTCCGCCCCCGGGACAAGACTACGAGCAGTACTTC.

The chain carries TRBV4-1 and TRBJ2-7; D possibly corresponds to TRBD2 (6 bases). Per the germline V gene, CDR1 is MGHRA and CDR2 is YSYEKL. V was pared by 2 bases and J by 2 bases, with 16 bases between. This CDR3 spans 16 amino acids. CDR3 coding DNA: TGCGCCAGCAGCCAACTCTGGGAGGAGCGGGCCTACGAGCAGTACTTC. It yields the protein CASSQLWEERAYEQYF.

This sequence joins TRBV19 and TRBJ1-2; D is possibly TRBD1 (6 bases). Germline CDR1 and CDR2: LNHDA and SQIVND (reference sequence). Trimming cost V 5 bases and J 4 bases, with 11 bases left between them. The length of the CDR3 is 13 residues. In nucleotides, the CDR3 is TGTGCCAGTAGTGCCCGGACAGCCTATGGCTACACCTTC. This encodes CASSARTAYGYTF.

The V call is TRBV7-9, the J call TRBJ2-7; tentatively, D is TRBD1 (7 bases). The CDR3 runs to 15 residues. Trimming took off 1 base at V and 4 bases at J, with 14 bases between the two ends. Germline V gene lookup returns CDR1 SEHNR and CDR2 FQNEAQ (reference sequence). DNA of the CDR3: TGTGCCAGCAGCTTAGGGGACAGCGGAGGGTACGAGCAGTACGTC. It specifies CASSLGDSGGYEQYV.

In its sample, this clone was seen a few times. The rearrangement uses TRBV4-3 and TRBJ1-4; D gene uncertain. CDR1 is LGHNA and CDR2 is YSLEER in the germline V gene. V gave up 7 bases and J gave up 4 bases, with 19 bases separating them. The CDR3 sequence is 16 residues long. In nucleotides, the CDR3 is TGCGCCAGCAAGGAACAGTCTGCAGTTGGTAATGAAAAACTGTTTTTT. Translating it yields CASKEQSAVGNEKLFF.

On this clone itself: Other DNA variants within this sample encode the same CDR3. In DNA, the CDR3 is TGCAGCGTTAGGACAGGGAGCTACGAGCAGTACGTC. It translates to CSVRTGSYEQYV. This chain connects TRBV29-1 to TRBJ2-7; 8 bases line up with TRBD1. The CDR3 loop spans 12 amino acids. Germline CDR1 and CDR2: SQVTM and ANQGSEA. With V trimmed by 5 bases and J by 3 bases, 3 bases remained unmatched.

This clone was recorded only once. The rearrangement uses TRBV27 and TRBJ1-1; tentative D call: TRBD1 (6 bases). CDR1 is MNHEY, CDR2 SMNVEV, per germline (reference sequence). The CDR3 consists of 13 residues. Trimming stripped 5 bases from V and 4 bases from J, with 11 bases between. The CDR3 is CASSPWGPTEAFF. CDR3 sequence (DNA): TGTGCCAGCAGTCCCTGGGGGCCCACTGAAGCTTTCTTT.

The chain carries TRBV30 and TRBJ2-5; the D gene is possibly TRBD1 (6 bases). Trimming cost V 0 bases and J 1 base, with 12 bases left between them. Germline values: CDR1 GTSNPN, CDR2 SVGIG (reference sequence). The CDR3 sequence is 15 residues long. The CDR3, as DNA: TGTGCCTGGAGTGTCCCCAGGGGAGTCCAAGAGACCCAGTACTTC. Its translation is CAWSVPRGVQETQYF.

The chain employs TRBV4-2 and TRBJ2-2; 8 bases are shared with TRBD2. The germline gives CDR1 LGHNA, CDR2 YNFKEQ. This CDR3 contains 18 residues. V shed 0 bases, J shed 4 bases, and the junction held 10 bases outside the gene matches. CDR3 amino acids: CASSQDERAGAPTGELFF. The CDR3 DNA sequence: TGTGCCAGCAGCCAAGATGAGCGAGCGGGGGCCCCCACCGGGGAGCTGTTTTTT.

This sequence joins TRBV6-5 and TRBJ1-1; D is perhaps TRBD1 (6 bases). This CDR3 has 14 amino acids. Trimming stripped 6 bases from V and 0 bases from J, with 11 bases between. Per germline, CDR1 MNHEY and CDR2 SVGAGI. CDR3 loop: CASRSGALNTEAFF. CDR3 DNA: TGTGCCAGCAGGTCAGGGGCACTGAACACTGAAGCTTTCTTT.

The chain is built from TRBV6-1 and TRBJ2-7; TRBD2 aligns across 10 bases. V dropped 1 base and J dropped 4; count of bases not matched to a gene: 7. The germline V gene has CDR1 MNHNS and CDR2 SASEGT. The CDR3 loop spans 16 amino acids. The DNA for the CDR3 is TGTGCCAGCAGTGAAGATGTCGGGACTAGCGCTTACGAGCAGTACGTC. Its protein is CASSEDVGTSAYEQYV.

The chain has TRBV5-8 and TRBJ1-1; no firm D call. The CDR3 is 14 residues long. The ends were cut back, 0 bases at V and 11 bases at J, with 17 bases in the middle. Germline V lookup: CDR1 SGHTS, CDR2 YDEGEE. The CDR3 loop is CASSLGGISLEAFF. The CDR3, as DNA: TGTGCCAGCAGCTTGGGAGGAATTTCGTTGGAGGCTTTCTTT.

The chain uses TRBV5-5 and TRBJ1-5; perhaps TRBD1 as D (5 bases). From germline, CDR1 is SGHKS and CDR2 YYEKEE (reference sequence). The CDR3 length is 15 residues. Trimming removed 1 base at V and 0 bases at J, with 8 bases between. The DNA of the CDR3 is TGTGCCAGCAGCTTGCGCAGGGATAGCAATCAGCCCCAGCATTTT. Translated: CASSLRRDSNQPQHF.

V usage is TRBV11-2 and J usage is TRBJ2-7, with 10 bases matching TRBD2. The CDR3 has 15 residues. The germline gives CDR1 SGHAT, CDR2 FQNNGV. The DNA of the CDR3 is TGTGCCAGCAGCTCTAGCGGGAGAGTCTCCCACGAGCAGTACGTC. The encoded protein is CASSSSGRVSHEQYV.

Worth noting for this clone: The sample carries other DNA sequences with the same CDR3. This chain uses TRBV9 with TRBJ2-7; 7 nucleotides align to TRBD2. The ends lost 0 bases at V and 2 bases at J; junction bases unmatched: 5. The germline V gene has CDR1 SGDLS and CDR2 YYNGEE. CDR3 size: 15 residues. In nucleotides, the CDR3 is TGTGCCAGCAGCGTAGTTGGCGGGGGACCCTACGAGCAGTACTTC. It is translated as CASSVVGGGPYEQYF. The whole variable domain, remainder taken from reference TRBV9 and TRBJ2-7, is DSGVTQTPKHLITATGQRVTLRCSPRSGDLSVYWYQQSLDQGLQFLIQYYNGEERAKGNILERFSAQQFPDLHSELNLSSLELGDSALYFCASSVVGGGPYEQYFGPGTRLTVT.

The chain carries TRBV6-1 and TRBJ2-6, with no clear D. Germline CDR1 is MNHNS and CDR2 is SASEGT. The CDR3 has 15 amino acids. Trimming cost V 8 bases and J 0 bases, with 11 bases left between them. The CDR3 reads CASLPNPSGANVLTF. As DNA, the CDR3 is TGTGCCAGCTTGCCTAACCCCTCTGGGGCCAACGTCCTGACTTTC.

The chain links TRBV4-3 to TRBJ2-5; the D is unclear. The germline V gene encodes CDR1 LGHNA and CDR2 YSLEER. The CDR3 sequence is 15 residues long. Trimming cost V 2 bases and J 0 bases, with 10 bases left between them. CDR3 amino acids: CASSQSRMYQETQYF. CDR3 in DNA: TGCGCCAGCAGCCAATCCAGGATGTACCAAGAGACCCAGTACTTC.

V gene TRBV27 combines with J gene TRBJ2-3; D possibly corresponds to TRBD2 (5 bases). Germline CDR1 MNHEY, CDR2 SMNVEV (reference sequence). Trimming removed 6 bases from V and 6 bases from J, with 13 bases in between. The CDR3 spans 13 residues. Here the CDR3 reads CASSQRSWDTQYF. CDR3 bases: TGTGCCAGCAGCCAGCGGTCCTGGGATACGCAGTATTTT.

In its sample, this clone was seen a few times. The V gene is TRBV5-1, the J gene TRBJ1-5; D might be TRBD1 (5 bases). With 0 bases removed from V and 8 bases from J, the gap between germline ends came to 12 bases. The CDR3 spans 14 residues. The germline gives CDR1 SGHRS, CDR2 YFSETQ. The CDR3 coding sequence is TGCGCCAGCAGCTTGGACGGCACAGGCAAGCCCCAGCATTTT. This codes for CASSLDGTGKPQHF. Full variable domain (missing parts from reference TRBV5-1 and TRBJ1-5): KAGVTQTPRYLIKTRGQQVTLSCSPISGHRSVSWYQQTPGQGLQFLFEYFSETQRNKGNFPGRFSGRQFSNSRSEMNVSTLELGDSALYLCASSLDGTGKPQHFGDGTRLSIL.

The V gene is TRBV9, the J gene TRBJ1-1; possible D gene TRBD1, 6 bases. Trimming pared 2 bases from V and 3 bases from J, leaving 14 bases between. Per the germline V gene, CDR1 is SGDLS and CDR2 is YYNGEE. This CDR3 has 15 amino acids. The CDR3 nucleotides are TGTGCCAGCAGCGTGAGAGGGGGTTGGGACACTGAAGCTTTCTTT. Its protein product is CASSVRGGWDTEAFF.

This clone appeared a few times. This sequence joins TRBV6-4 and TRBJ2-5, with TRBD2 matching over 7 bases. The CDR3 covers 15 residues. Germline V lookup: CDR1 MRHNA, CDR2 SNTAGT. V shed 2 bases, J shed 5 bases, and the junction held 8 bases outside the gene matches. The CDR3 region is CASSDESGGMETQYF. CDR3 coding DNA: TGTGCCAGCAGTGACGAGTCGGGGGGAATGGAGACCCAGTACTTC.

This rearrangement joins TRBV7-9 to TRBJ1-1; the D gene is possibly TRBD1 (6 bases). Trimming took off 5 bases at V and 2 bases at J, with 15 bases between the two ends. CDR3 size: 15 residues. Germline CDR1 and CDR2: SEHNR and FQNEAQ (reference sequence). The DNA for the CDR3 is TGTGCCAGCAGCCCGACAGGACCAAGCAACACTGAAGCTTTCTTT. It specifies CASSPTGPSNTEAFF.

The chain employs TRBV2 and TRBJ1-1, with D possibly TRBD1 on 5 matching bases. V gave up 6 bases and J gave up 5 bases, with 16 bases separating them. Looked up from germline, CDR1 is SNHLY and CDR2 is FYNNEI. CDR3 length: 14 amino acids. CDR3 protein: CASRAPGAGTEAFF. The CDR3 DNA reads as TGTGCCAGCAGAGCCCCTGGAGCAGGGACTGAAGCTTTCTTT.

This clone was seen a few times. The chain has TRBV6-5 and TRBJ2-2; perhaps TRBD1 as D (6 bases). This CDR3 comprises 16 residues. Trimming removed 4 bases from V and 7 bases from J, with 19 bases in between. Looked up from germline, CDR1 is MNHEY and CDR2 is SVGAGI. The CDR3 DNA reads as TGTGCCAGCAGTTTCAAAGCAGGGGAAGGGGACGGGGAGCTGTTTTTT. Amino acid sequence: CASSFKAGEGDGELFF.

V gene TRBV11-1 combines with J gene TRBJ2-1; TRBD2 matches 8 bases. J gave up 8 bases and V 5 bases, and 20 bases lay outside the gene matches. Germline V lookup: CDR1 SGHAT, CDR2 FQDESV (reference sequence). The CDR3 is made up of 18 amino acids. The CDR3 bases are TGTGCCAGCAGCCCCCCCCCATGGAGCGGGAGCCCTCGGGATGAGCAGTTCTTC. Protein sequence: CASSPPPWSGSPRDEQFF.

J is TRBJ1-3 and V is TRBV10-3; maybe TRBD1 (6 bases). CDR1 is ENHRY, CDR2 SYGVKD, per germline. The V end was cut by 6 bases, the J end by 7 bases, with 16 bases between. This CDR3 has 14 amino acids. CDR3 amino acids: CAIRTEPQGNTIYF. The CDR3 DNA reads TGTGCCATCAGAACAGAACCCCAGGGGAACACCATATATTTT.